These 8 T cell receptor beta chains were sequenced from one sample in a study of identical twins. TCRdb recomputed calls from the 5' RACE reads with MiXCR, one row per CDR3 protein. The sample lists 400,000 to 550,000 distinct CDR3 sequences; roughly an eighth were seen once. These data were also reused for a study on yellow fever vaccine responses in identical twins.

Sequenced sample: CD4+ T cells sorted from blood. The receptors come from a woman under 30 in good health.

The chain has TRBV30 and TRBJ2-2; no clear D gene. V lost 0 bases, J lost 6 bases, and 20 bases lay in between. Germline V gene sequence: CDR1 GTSNPN, CDR2 SVGIG (reference sequence). The CDR3 consists of 17 residues. CDR3 sequence (DNA): TGTGCCTGGAGTGTAGCGAGGCTACCCATTGGGTCCGGGGAGCTGTTTTTT. The encoded protein is CAWSVARLPIGSGELFF.

The rearrangement links TRBV10-3 to TRBJ2-7; D possibly corresponds to TRBD2 (6 bases). This CDR3 comprises 14 residues. Germline V lookup: CDR1 ENHRY, CDR2 SYGVKD. V dropped 0 bases and J dropped 4 bases, with 10 bases sitting between them. CDR3 sequence (DNA): TGTGCCATCAGTGAGTCAGCAGGGAGGTACGAGCAGTACTTC. It is translated as CAISESAGRYEQYF.

This clonotype was detected many times. The rearrangement uses TRBV7-2 and TRBJ1-6; D not resolved. The CDR3 totals 14 residues. The ends were cut back, 2 bases at V and 5 bases at J, with 7 bases in the middle. CDR1 SGHTA and CDR2 FQGNSA come from the germline V gene. The CDR3 DNA follows: TGTGCCAGCAGCTTACGGACGGATAATTCACCCCTCCACTTT. Encoded protein: CASSLRTDNSPLHF.

The genes are TRBV11-3 and TRBJ2-3, with a weak D call TRBD1 (6 bases). This CDR3 contains 16 residues. Germline lookup yields CDR1 SGHNT and CDR2 YENEEA. V was cut by 5 bases and J by 0 bases, with 15 bases left in between. The DNA of the CDR3 is TGTGCCAGCAGCCGAAGAGGGGGATCTAGCACAGATACGCAGTATTTT. This translates into CASSRRGGSSTDTQYF.

This clonotype was seen a few times. The chain combines TRBV10-1 with TRBJ1-1; 9 positions agree with TRBD1. V trimming: 5 bases; J trimming: 5 bases; junction bases outside the gene matches: 3. The germline V gene has CDR1 WNHNN and CDR2 SYGVQD (reference sequence). This CDR3 comprises 13 residues. CDR3 DNA sequence: TGCGCCAGCAGTAAGACAGGGGGGACTGAAGCTTTCTTT. This codes for CASSKTGGTEAFF.

The rearrangement uses TRBV28 and TRBJ1-6; tentative D call: TRBD1 (6 bases). Trimming shortened V by 7 bases and J by 7 bases, and 14 bases separated the two germline ends. The CDR3 extends over 14 amino acids. Per germline, CDR1 MDHEN and CDR2 SYDVKM. In DNA, the CDR3 is TGTGCCAGCAACTGGAGGGGGGAAAATTCACCCCTCCACTTT. Its protein is CASNWRGENSPLHF.

This sequence joins TRBV28 and TRBJ2-5, with a weak D call TRBD1 (5 bases). The germline gives CDR1 MDHEN, CDR2 SYDVKM. V was pared by 2 bases and J by 1 base, with 14 bases between. This CDR3 is built from 16 residues. CDR3 DNA sequence: TGTGCCAGCAGTTTAAGACAGAGCTATCCCCAAGAGACCCAGTACTTC. Its translation: CASSLRQSYPQETQYF.

The chain joins TRBV19 to TRBJ2-2, with TRBD2 matching over 12 bases. Trimming at V came to 10 bases and at J to 2 bases, leaving 5 bases not matched to a gene. This CDR3 comprises 15 residues. From germline, CDR1 is LNHDA and CDR2 SQIVND (reference sequence). CDR3 amino acids: CAIGTSGFNTGELFF. For the CDR3, the DNA is TGTGCCATAGGGACTAGCGGGTTCAACACCGGGGAGCTGTTTTTT.